The rows below give T cell receptor beta chains drawn from one sample of a study of T cells in Graves' hyperthyroidism and ophthalmopathy. TCRdb analysed the multiplex PCR reads with MiXCR anew, one entry per CDR3 protein. This sample carries 500,000 to 550,000 distinct CDR3 sequences, more than 20% of them seen once, and the ten largest clones take more than 20%. The specimen was blood. These TCRs come from a man aged 18 to 30 with Graves' hyperthyroidism. CDR3s include the opening cysteine and the closing phenylalanine or tryptophan. Fields, in order: J gene, D gene, V gene, clone size, CDR3 protein, CDR3 DNA. A D gene is named only where the DNA matches it firmly. Expanded clones are given a class, and other clones once, few, many or no size at all.

J gene: TRBJ1-5
D gene: TRBD1
V gene: TRBV12-3/TRBV12-4
clone size: many
CDR3 protein: CASSLGDRGEPQHF
CDR3 DNA: TGTGCCAGCAGTTTAGGGGACAGGGGAGAGCCCCAGCATTTT

J gene: TRBJ2-7
D gene: TRBD1
V gene: TRBV27
clone size: .
CDR3 protein: CASKGQGGIFYEQYF
CDR3 DNA: TGTGCCAGTAAAGGACAGGGGGGAATTTTCTACGAGCAGTACTTC

J gene: TRBJ1-3
D gene: .
V gene: TRBV15
clone size: many
CDR3 protein: CATSRDRGAGNTIYF
CDR3 DNA: TGTGCCACCAGCAGAGATCGGGGAGCTGGAAACACCATATATTTT

J gene: TRBJ2-7
D gene: .
V gene: TRBV4-1
clone size: many
CDR3 protein: CASSQEGLRNEQYF
CDR3 DNA: TGCGCCAGCAGCCAAGAGGGTTTGAGGAACGAGCAGTACTTC

J gene: TRBJ2-7
D gene: TRBD1
V gene: TRBV15
clone size: .
CDR3 protein: CATSATTGDSYEQYF
CDR3 DNA: TGTGCCACCAGCGCAACTACAGGGGACTCCTACGAGCAGTACTTC

J gene: TRBJ1-1
D gene: .
V gene: TRBV20-1
clone size: many
CDR3 protein: CSARERTRIRNTEAFF
CDR3 DNA: TGCAGTGCTAGAGAGAGGACCCGTATCAGGAACACTGAAGCTTTCTTT

J gene: TRBJ2-5
D gene: .
V gene: TRBV5-1
clone size: .
CDR3 protein: CASSLEIGPQETQYF
CDR3 DNA: TGCGCCAGCAGCTTGGAGATCGGACCCCAAGAGACCCAGTACTTC

J gene: TRBJ1-5
D gene: TRBD1
V gene: TRBV19
clone size: .
CDR3 protein: CASSISEGADNQPQHF
CDR3 DNA: TGTGCCAGTAGTATTTCGGAGGGGGCGGACAATCAGCCCCAGCATTTT

J gene: TRBJ2-5
D gene: .
V gene: TRBV6-1
clone size: .
CDR3 protein: CASRPTADSKETQYF
CDR3 DNA: TGTGCCAGCAGGCCTACCGCGGACAGCAAAGAGACCCAGTACTTC

J gene: TRBJ2-5
D gene: TRBD2
V gene: TRBV7-2
clone size: .
CDR3 protein: CASSLGSGGLQETQYF
CDR3 DNA: TGTGCCAGCAGCTTAGGGAGCGGGGGCCTCCAAGAGACCCAGTACTTC

J gene: TRBJ2-5
D gene: TRBD2
V gene: TRBV24-1
clone size: .
CDR3 protein: CATSDRWTSGVQETQYF
CDR3 DNA: TGTGCCACCAGTGACCGTTGGACTAGCGGGGTCCAAGAGACCCAGTACTTC

J gene: TRBJ2-3
D gene: .
V gene: TRBV28
clone size: .
CDR3 protein: CASSLVDLNTDTQYF
CDR3 DNA: TGTGCCAGCAGTTTAGTAGACCTTAACACAGATACGCAGTATTTT

J gene: TRBJ1-1
D gene: .
V gene: TRBV10-3
clone size: many
CDR3 protein: CAISPTGFGPNTEAFF
CDR3 DNA: TGTGCCATCAGCCCCACAGGGTTCGGTCCGAACACTGAAGCTTTCTTT

J gene: TRBJ1-5
D gene: .
V gene: TRBV27
clone size: many
CDR3 protein: CASSLFGTRNQPQHF
CDR3 DNA: TGTGCCAGCAGTTTATTCGGGACAAGAAATCAGCCCCAGCATTTT

J gene: TRBJ2-5
D gene: .
V gene: TRBV10-3
clone size: many
CDR3 protein: CAISLKGFEETQYF
CDR3 DNA: TGTGCCATCAGCCTCAAGGGATTTGAAGAGACCCAGTACTTC

J gene: TRBJ2-7
D gene: .
V gene: TRBV20-1
clone size: .
CDR3 protein: CSAPRDGLSSYEQYF
CDR3 DNA: TGCAGTGCACCCCGGGACGGCCTTAGCTCCTACGAGCAGTACTTC

J gene: TRBJ2-7
D gene: .
V gene: TRBV12-5
clone size: few
CDR3 protein: CASGLAWGLGYEQYF
CDR3 DNA: TGTGCTAGTGGTTTGGCTTGGGGGCTAGGCTACGAGCAGTACTTC

J gene: TRBJ1-5
D gene: .
V gene: TRBV12-3/TRBV12-4
clone size: many
CDR3 protein: CASSLVALGRNNQPQHF
CDR3 DNA: TGTGCCAGCAGTTTAGTAGCGTTGGGACGGAACAATCAGCCCCAGCATTTT

J gene: TRBJ1-1
D gene: .
V gene: TRBV30
clone size: many
CDR3 protein: CAWSVGPRDTEAFF
CDR3 DNA: TGTGCCTGGAGTGTAGGACCTCGCGACACTGAAGCTTTCTTT

J gene: TRBJ2-7
D gene: .
V gene: TRBV4-1
clone size: few
CDR3 protein: CASSQGGLSEQYF
CDR3 DNA: TGCGCCAGCAGCCAAGGCGGCCTTTCGGAGCAGTACTTC